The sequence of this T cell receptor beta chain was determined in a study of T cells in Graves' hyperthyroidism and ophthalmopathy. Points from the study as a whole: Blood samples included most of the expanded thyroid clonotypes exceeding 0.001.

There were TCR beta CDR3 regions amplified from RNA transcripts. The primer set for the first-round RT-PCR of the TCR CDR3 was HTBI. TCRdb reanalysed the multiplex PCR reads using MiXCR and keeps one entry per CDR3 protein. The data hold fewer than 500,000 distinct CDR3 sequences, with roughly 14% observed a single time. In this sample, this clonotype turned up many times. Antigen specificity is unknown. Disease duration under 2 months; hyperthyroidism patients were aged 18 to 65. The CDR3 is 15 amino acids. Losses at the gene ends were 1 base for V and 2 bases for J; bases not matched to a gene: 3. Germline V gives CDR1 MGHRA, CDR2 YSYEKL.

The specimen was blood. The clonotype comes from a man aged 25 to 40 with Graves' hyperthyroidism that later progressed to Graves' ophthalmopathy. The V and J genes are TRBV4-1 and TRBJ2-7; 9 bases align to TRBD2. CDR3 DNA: TGCGCCAGCAGCCAAGGCCTAGCGGGGCCCTACGAGCAGTACTTC. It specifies CASSQGLAGPYEQYF.